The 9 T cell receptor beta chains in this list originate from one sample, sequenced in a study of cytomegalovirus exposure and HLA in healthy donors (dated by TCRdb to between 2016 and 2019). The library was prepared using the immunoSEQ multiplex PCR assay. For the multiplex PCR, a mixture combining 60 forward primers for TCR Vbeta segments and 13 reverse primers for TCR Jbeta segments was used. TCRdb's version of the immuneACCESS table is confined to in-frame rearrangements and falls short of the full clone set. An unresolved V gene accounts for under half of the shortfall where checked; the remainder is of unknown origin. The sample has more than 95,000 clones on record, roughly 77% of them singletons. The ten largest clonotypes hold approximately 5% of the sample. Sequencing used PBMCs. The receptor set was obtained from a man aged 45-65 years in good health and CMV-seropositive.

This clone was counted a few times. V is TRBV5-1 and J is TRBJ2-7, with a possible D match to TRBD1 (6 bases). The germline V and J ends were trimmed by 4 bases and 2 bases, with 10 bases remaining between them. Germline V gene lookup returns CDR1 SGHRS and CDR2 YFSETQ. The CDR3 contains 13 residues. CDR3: CASSDDRPYEQYF. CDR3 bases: TGCGCCAGCAGCGACGACAGGCCCTACGAGCAGTACTTC.

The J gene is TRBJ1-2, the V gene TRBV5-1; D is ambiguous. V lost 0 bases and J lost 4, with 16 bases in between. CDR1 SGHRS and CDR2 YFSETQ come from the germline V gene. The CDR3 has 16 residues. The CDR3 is CASSLGLDGGFYGYTF. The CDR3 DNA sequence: TGCGCCAGCAGCTTGGGACTGGATGGTGGGTTCTATGGCTACACCTTC.

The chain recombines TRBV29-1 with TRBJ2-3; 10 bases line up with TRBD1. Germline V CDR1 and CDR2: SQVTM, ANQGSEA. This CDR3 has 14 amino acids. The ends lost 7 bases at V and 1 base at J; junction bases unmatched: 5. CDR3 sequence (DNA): TGCAGCGCCGAGGGACAGGGGCGCACAGATACGCAGTATTTT. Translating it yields CSAEGQGRTDTQYF.

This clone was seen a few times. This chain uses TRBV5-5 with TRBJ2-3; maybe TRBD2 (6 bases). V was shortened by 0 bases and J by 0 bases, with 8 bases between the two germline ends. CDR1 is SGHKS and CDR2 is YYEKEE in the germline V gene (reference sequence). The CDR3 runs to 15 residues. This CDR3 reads CASSLVGTSTDTQYF. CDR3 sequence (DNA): TGTGCCAGCAGCTTGGTAGGGACTAGCACAGATACGCAGTATTTT.

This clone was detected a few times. CDR3 sequence reads: CASSSTSGSGTDTQYF. As DNA, the CDR3 is TGTGCCAGCAGTTCGACTAGCGGGAGTGGCACAGATACGCAGTATTTT. The chain joins TRBV6-6 to TRBJ2-3, with 12 bases identical to TRBD2. V shed 4 bases and J 1 base; nucleotides not matched to a gene: 3. The CDR3 is 16 residues long. CDR1 is MNHNY and CDR2 is SVGAGI in the germline V gene (reference sequence).

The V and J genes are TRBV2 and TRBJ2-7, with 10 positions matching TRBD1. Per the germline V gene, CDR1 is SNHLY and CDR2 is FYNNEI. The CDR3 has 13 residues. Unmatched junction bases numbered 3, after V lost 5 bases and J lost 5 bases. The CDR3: CASSRDRGDEQYF. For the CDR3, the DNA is TGTGCCAGCAGTCGGGACAGGGGTGACGAGCAGTACTTC.

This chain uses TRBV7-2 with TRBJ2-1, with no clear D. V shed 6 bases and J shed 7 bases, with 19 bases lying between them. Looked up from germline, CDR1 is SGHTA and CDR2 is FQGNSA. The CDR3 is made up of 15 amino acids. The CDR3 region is CASRREMTRSNEQFF. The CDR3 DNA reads TGTGCCAGCAGACGCGAGATGACGAGGTCTAATGAGCAGTTCTTC.

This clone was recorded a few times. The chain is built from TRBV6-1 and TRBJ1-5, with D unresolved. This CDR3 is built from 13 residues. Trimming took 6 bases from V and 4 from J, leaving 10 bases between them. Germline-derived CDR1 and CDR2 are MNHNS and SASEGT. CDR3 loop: CASRESGNQPQHF. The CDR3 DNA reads TGTGCCAGCAGGGAATCCGGGAATCAGCCCCAGCATTTT.

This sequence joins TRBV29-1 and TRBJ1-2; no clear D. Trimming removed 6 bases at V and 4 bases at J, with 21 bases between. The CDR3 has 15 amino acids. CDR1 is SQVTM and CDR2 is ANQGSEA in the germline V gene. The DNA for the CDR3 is TGCAGCGTAAGAACGGGAGACCGAGTCGGCTATGGCTACACCTTC. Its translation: CSVRTGDRVGYGYTF.